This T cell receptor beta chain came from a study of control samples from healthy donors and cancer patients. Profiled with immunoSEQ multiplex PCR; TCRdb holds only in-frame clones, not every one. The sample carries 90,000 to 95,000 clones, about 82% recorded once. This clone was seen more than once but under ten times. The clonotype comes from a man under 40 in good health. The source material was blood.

The CDR3 region has the DNA TGTGCCAGCCTCCTCTTTTGGACCCTGAACACTGAAGCTTTCTTT. Translating gives CASLLFWTLNTEAFF. V gene TRBV14 combines with J gene TRBJ1-1; no clear D. CDR1 SGHDN and CDR2 FVKESK come from the germline V gene. Trimming shortened V by 8 bases and J by 0 bases, and 16 bases separated the two germline ends. CDR3 length equals 15 residues.